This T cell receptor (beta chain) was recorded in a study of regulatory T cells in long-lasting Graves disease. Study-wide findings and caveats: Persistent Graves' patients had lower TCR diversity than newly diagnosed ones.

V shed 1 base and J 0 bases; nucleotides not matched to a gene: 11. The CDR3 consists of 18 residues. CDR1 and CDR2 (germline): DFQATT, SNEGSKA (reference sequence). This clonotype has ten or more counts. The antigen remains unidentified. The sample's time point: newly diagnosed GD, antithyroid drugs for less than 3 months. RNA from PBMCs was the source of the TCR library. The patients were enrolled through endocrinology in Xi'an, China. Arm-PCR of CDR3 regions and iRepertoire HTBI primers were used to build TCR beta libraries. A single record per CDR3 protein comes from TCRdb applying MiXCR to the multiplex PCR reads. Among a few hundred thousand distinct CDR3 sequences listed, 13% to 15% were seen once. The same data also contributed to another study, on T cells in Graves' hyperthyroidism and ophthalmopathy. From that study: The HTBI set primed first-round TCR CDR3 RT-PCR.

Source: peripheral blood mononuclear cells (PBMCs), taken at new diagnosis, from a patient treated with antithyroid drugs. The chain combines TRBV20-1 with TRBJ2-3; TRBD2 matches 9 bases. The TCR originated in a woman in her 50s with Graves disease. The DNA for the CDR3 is TGCAGTGCTAGAGGGGCTAGCGGGAAGACCTCTAGCACAGATACGCAGTATTTT. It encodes CSARGASGKTSSTDTQYF.